This TCR beta chain was identified in a study of shared clonotypes between healthy human individuals. Study in general: Ranging from 18 to 49 in age, donors were two women and three men.

CDR1 and CDR2 (germline): SGHDN, FVKESK. CDR3 size: 16 residues. With V trimmed by 5 bases and J by 6 bases, 13 bases remained unmatched. The study, taken as a whole, reports: Clonotype sharing among the donors was expected to vary with sequencing depth.

This clone was recorded many times. Its antigen remains unknown. Under the authors' procedure: Junction-only sequences produced by ImmunoSEQ had no quality scores, so filtering differed. The assay was immunoSEQ multiplex PCR, and TCRdb's table has in-frame clones only and misses some. V and J calls and clone size are as listed in that table; D and trimming were resolved from the DNA. The sample records about 600,000 clones, roughly 79% being singletons. The TCR was taken from a woman between 35 and 50 years old in good health. Some clones in this sample may be carry-over from other donors' samples. The chain combines TRBV14 with TRBJ2-7, with TRBD1 matching 10 bases. Material: PBMCs. CDR3 DNA sequence: TGTGCCAGCAGCTCCCTTCTCGGGACAGGGGCCCTCGAGCAGTACTTC. This sequence encodes CASSSLLGTGALEQYF.